This T cell receptor beta chain is drawn from a study of CD8 T cells in Susac syndrome. An input of about 0.5 to 1 ug of RNA was subjected to reverse transcription using random hexamers. TCRdb independently ran MiXCR on the immunoSEQ multiplex PCR reads; one entry per CDR3 protein. The table has approximately 120,000 distinct CDR3 sequences, about 95% seen once. Study results and caveats: As acknowledged by the study, its TCR sequencing and HLA analysis included a relatively small number of individuals.

In regard to this clonotype: Antigen specificity is unknown.

V shed 8 bases, J shed 5 bases, and the junction held 12 bases outside the gene matches. Germline V gives CDR1 SQVTM, CDR2 ANQGSEA. The length of the CDR3 is 13 residues. This chain uses TRBV29-1 with TRBJ2-7, with 7 positions matching TRBD1. The sequenced sample was CD4+ T cells from PBMCs. The TCR was taken from a human donor in good health. The CDR3 DNA is TGCAGCCCGCCGACAGGGTGGGAAGACGAGCAGTACTTC. It encodes CSPPTGWEDEQYF.